The sequence of this TCR beta chain was determined in a study of cytomegalovirus exposure and HLA in healthy donors. Trimming stripped 0 bases from V and 5 bases from J, with 9 bases between. The CDR3 runs to 15 residues. Germline-derived CDR1 and CDR2 are SGHRS and YFSETQ. PCR used 60 Vbeta primers and 13 Jbeta primers. Sequenced by immunoSEQ multiplex PCR; TCRdb stores in-frame clones only, minus some. This table holds about 120,000 clones, 75% to 85% found once. The rearrangement uses TRBV5-1 and TRBJ1-6; D call uncertain. Sequenced sample: PBMCs. The TCR sequence derives from a male donor in good health and CMV-seronegative. CDR3 coding DNA: TGCGCCAGCAGCTTGGCCACCGGGAATAATTCACCCCTCCACTTT. Translating it yields CASSLATGNNSPLHF. The whole variable domain, remainder taken from reference TRBV5-1 and TRBJ1-6, is KAGVTQTPRYLIKTRGQQVTLSCSPISGHRSVSWYQQTPGQGLQFLFEYFSETQRNKGNFPGRFSGRQFSNSRSEMNVSTLELGDSALYLCASSLATGNNSPLHFGNGTRLTVT.